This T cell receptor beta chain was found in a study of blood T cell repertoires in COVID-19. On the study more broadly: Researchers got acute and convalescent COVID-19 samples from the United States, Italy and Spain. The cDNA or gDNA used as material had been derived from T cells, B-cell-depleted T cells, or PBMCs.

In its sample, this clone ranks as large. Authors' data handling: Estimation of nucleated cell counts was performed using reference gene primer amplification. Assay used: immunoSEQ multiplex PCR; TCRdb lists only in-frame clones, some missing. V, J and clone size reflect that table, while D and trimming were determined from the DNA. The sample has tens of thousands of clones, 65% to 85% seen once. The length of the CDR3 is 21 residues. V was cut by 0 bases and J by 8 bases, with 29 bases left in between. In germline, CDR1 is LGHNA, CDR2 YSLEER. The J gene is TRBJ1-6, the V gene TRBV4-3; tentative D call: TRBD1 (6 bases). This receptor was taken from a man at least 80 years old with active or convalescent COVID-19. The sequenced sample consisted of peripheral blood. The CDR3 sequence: CASSQDIRTVESLFKDSPLHF. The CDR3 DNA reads TGCGCCAGCAGCCAAGATATCCGGACAGTGGAGTCTTTATTCAAGGATTCACCCCTCCACTTT.